This entry lists 5 T cell receptor beta chains sequenced from one sample in a study of regulatory T cells in long-lasting Graves disease. According to the study, TCR beta libraries were built with iRepertoire HTBI primers and CDR3-region Arm-PCR. TCRdb reanalysed the multiplex PCR reads using MiXCR and keeps one entry per CDR3 protein. The table shows a few hundred thousand distinct CDR3 sequences, with approximately 12% occurring only once. Stated time point: newly diagnosed GD, antithyroid drugs for less than 3 months. Researchers made the TCR library from RNA that was extracted from PBMCs. This sample was also put to use in a study of T cells in Graves' hyperthyroidism and ophthalmopathy.

Sequences were derived from peripheral blood mononuclear cells (PBMCs), sampled at new diagnosis, from a patient treated with antithyroid drugs. These receptors were collected from a young woman with Graves disease.

This clonotype came up many times. The chain recombines TRBV10-1 with TRBJ2-3; D ambiguous. CDR3 length equals 12 residues. V was clipped by 4 bases and J by 5 bases, with 7 bases between them. CDR1 is WNHNN and CDR2 is SYGVQD in the germline V gene (reference sequence). CDR3 bases: TGCGCCAGCAGTGGGCTTGAAGATACGCAGTATTTT. This gives the protein CASSGLEDTQYF.

Ten or more counts support this clonotype. The rearrangement joins TRBV5-1 to TRBJ2-3; D gene unclear. Germline loops: CDR1 SGHRS, CDR2 YFSETQ. Trimming stripped 1 base from V and 1 base from J, with 7 bases between. The CDR3 consists of 14 residues. The CDR3 sequence is CASSLNPGTDTQYF. DNA for the CDR3: TGCGCCAGCAGCTTGAATCCGGGCACAGATACGCAGTATTTT.

This clonotype occurred many times. The rearrangement uses TRBV10-3 and TRBJ2-3; D tentatively reads TRBD1 or TRBD2 (6 bases each). With 7 bases removed from V and 4 bases from J, the gap between germline ends came to 12 bases. There are 13 residues in the CDR3. Germline V lookup: CDR1 ENHRY, CDR2 SYGVKD. The CDR3 DNA is TGTGCCATCATGGGGGGCCCGCCAGATACGCAGTATTTT. It yields the protein CAIMGGPPDTQYF.

Many counts were recorded for this clonotype. The V call is TRBV11-2, the J call TRBJ1-1; 8 bases map to TRBD1. The germline V gene has CDR1 SGHAT and CDR2 FQNNGV. With 5 bases clipped from V and 0 bases from J, the junction kept 5 bases outside the gene matches. CDR3 length: 15 amino acids. The CDR3 protein is CASSPRQGMNTEAFF. CDR3 DNA: TGTGCCAGCAGCCCAAGACAGGGGATGAACACTGAAGCTTTCTTT.

This clonotype was detected only a few times. The V call is TRBV28, the J call TRBJ1-1; 7 bases agree with TRBD1. CDR1 MDHEN and CDR2 SYDVKM come from the germline V gene. J gave up 2 bases and V 2 bases, and 11 bases lay outside the gene matches. CDR3 length: 17 amino acids. The CDR3 region has the DNA TGTGCCAGCAGTTTACGACAGGGCTTAATAGTAAACACTGAAGCTTTCTTT. As protein: CASSLRQGLIVNTEAFF.